This entry lists 16 T cell receptor beta chains sequenced from one sample in a study of blood T cell repertoires in COVID-19. Assay: immunoSEQ multiplex PCR; the TCRdb copy retains only in-frame clones and omits some. The profile shows 250,000 to 350,000 clones, roughly 90% of them singletons. Sequenced: peripheral blood. The receptors here all came from a woman in her 50s who had recovered from COVID-19.

In DNA form, the CDR3 reads TGTGCCAGCAGCGTAAGCGGGCTAGCGGGGACCGAGACCCAGTACTTC. Translation gives CASSVSGLAGTETQYF. The V and J genes are TRBV9 and TRBJ2-5; 9 bases align to TRBD2. Germline assignment: CDR1 SGDLS and CDR2 YYNGEE. CDR3 length: 16 amino acids. J lost 5 bases, V lost 1 base, and 9 bases had no gene match. The full variable domain, with the rest looked up from reference TRBV9 and TRBJ2-5, is DSGVTQTPKHLITATGQRVTLRCSPRSGDLSVYWYQQSLDQGLQFLIQYYNGEERAKGNILERFSAQQFPDLHSELNLSSLELGDSALYFCASSVSGLAGTETQYFGPGTRLLVL.

This clone appeared a single time. The chain links TRBV6-2 or TRBV6-3 to TRBJ1-2; weak D call: TRBD1 (5 bases). This CDR3 is 14 amino acids long. The ends were cut back, 4 bases at V and 4 bases at J, with 13 bases in the middle. Germline V lookup: CDR1 MNHEY, CDR2 SVGEGT. CDR3 bases: TGTGCCAGCAGTTTAAACAGGCCCCCCTATGGCTACACCTTC. This gives the protein CASSLNRPPYGYTF.

The chain uses TRBV19 and TRBJ2-5; 8 bases align to TRBD2. J was trimmed by 5 bases and V by 10 bases; bases with no gene match: 12. This CDR3 has 14 amino acids. Per germline, CDR1 LNHDA and CDR2 SQIVND (reference sequence). The CDR3, as DNA: TGTGCCACCCCAGGAGCGGGGGTCCAGGAGACCCAGTACTTC. This sequence encodes CATPGAGVQETQYF.

CDR3 sequence (DNA): TGTGCCAGCAGCGTAGGCGGGGGCCGGGACAAAAACATTCAGTACTTC. It yields the protein CASSVGGGRDKNIQYF. This sequence joins TRBV9 and TRBJ2-4; D is perhaps TRBD2 (7 bases). CDR1 is SGDLS, CDR2 YYNGEE, per germline. This CDR3 is built from 16 residues. Trimming stripped 0 bases from V and 3 bases from J, with 13 bases between.

The chain is built from TRBV30 and TRBJ1-5; 7 positions agree with TRBD1. The CDR3 contains 14 residues. Trimming removed 0 bases from V and 6 bases from J; junction bases left unmatched: 5. Germline V gene lookup returns CDR1 GTSNPN and CDR2 SVGIG (reference sequence). The CDR3 reads CAWSVRGGGQPQHF. The CDR3 region has the DNA TGTGCCTGGAGTGTACGAGGGGGCGGTCAGCCCCAGCATTTT.

This chain links TRBV6-5 with TRBJ2-3; a weak D match, TRBD2 (6 bases). The CDR3 extends over 14 amino acids. Germline CDR1 reads MNHEY; CDR2 reads SVGAGI. V was clipped by 7 bases and J by 0 bases, with 11 bases between them. The CDR3 region has the DNA TGTGCCAGCAAGATAAGCGGGAGCACAGATACGCAGTATTTT. Residues: CASKISGSTDTQYF.

This clone was counted once. The chain joins TRBV27 to TRBJ1-1; TRBD1 matches 7 bases. This CDR3 has 16 amino acids. The germline CDR1 and CDR2 sequences are MNHEY and SMNVEV (reference sequence). Trimming took 6 bases from V and 1 from J; bases not matched to a gene: 11. CDR3 in DNA: TGTGCCAGCAGCTTTGGACCAGGGGGAGGGAACACTGAAGCTTTCTTT. Translated, it gives CASSFGPGGGNTEAFF.

J is TRBJ2-5 and V is TRBV18, with D unresolved. The CDR3 runs to 13 residues. Germline V gene sequence: CDR1 KGHSH, CDR2 LQKENI. V lost 3 bases and J 3 bases, leaving 8 bases between the germline ends. In nucleotides, the CDR3 is TGTGCCAGCTCACCCGGTATGAAAGAGACCCAGTACTTC. Translating gives CASSPGMKETQYF.

The CDR3 reads CASSPWTPGNTIYF. CDR3 nucleotide sequence: TGTGCCAGCAGCCCTTGGACTCCTGGAAACACCATATATTTT. This chain uses TRBV21-1 with TRBJ1-3. TRBV21-1 is flagged as a pseudogene. CDR3 size: 14 residues.

The gene calls are TRBV28 and TRBJ1-5; D unresolved. CDR3 length equals 13 residues. Trimming took 5 bases from V and 6 from J, leaving 11 bases between them. Per the germline V gene, CDR1 is MDHEN and CDR2 is SYDVKM. The CDR3 sequence is CASSEQWSQPQHF. As DNA, the CDR3 is TGTGCCAGCAGTGAGCAGTGGAGTCAGCCCCAGCATTTT.

V and J are TRBV7-2 and TRBJ1-2; TRBD1 agrees at 7 bases. Germline V lookup: CDR1 SGHTA, CDR2 FQGNSA. CDR3 length: 15 amino acids. Trimming took 5 bases from V and 5 from J; bases not matched to a gene: 11. This chain's CDR3 is CASSPQTGTGYGYTF. As DNA, the CDR3 is TGTGCCAGCAGCCCCCAGACAGGGACTGGGTATGGCTACACCTTC.

To note about this clone: A junction boundary mismatches the germline segment, possibly from a read error. The gene calls are TRBV7-7 and TRBJ2-5; 14 bases are a match to TRBD2. CDR1 SSHAT and CDR2 FNYEAQ come from the germline V gene (reference sequence). This CDR3 comprises 15 residues. The CDR3 nucleotides read TGTGCTAGCAGCCTGGGACTAGCGGGGGTCGAGACCCAGTACTTC. It encodes CASSLGLAGVETQYF.

The V and J genes are TRBV9 and TRBJ2-3, with 8 bases fitting TRBD1. The CDR3 runs 18 residues. From germline, CDR1 is SGDLS and CDR2 YYNGEE. The trim removed 0 bases at V and 1 base at J, leaving 10 bases unmatched. CDR3 amino acids: CASSVASRGPLGTDTQYF. The DNA of the CDR3 is TGTGCCAGCAGCGTAGCAAGCAGGGGGCCACTCGGCACAGATACGCAGTATTTT.

This chain connects TRBV9 to TRBJ2-2; 8 bases align to TRBD1. The germline gives CDR1 SGDLS, CDR2 YYNGEE. J gave up 7 bases and V 4 bases, and 3 bases lay outside the gene matches. This CDR3 is 13 amino acids long. The CDR3 here is CASSSGGGGELFF. CDR3 in DNA: TGTGCCAGCAGCTCAGGGGGCGGCGGGGAGCTGTTTTTT.

The J gene is TRBJ1-6, the V gene TRBV12-3 or TRBV12-4, with D uncertain. V was shortened by 5 bases and J by 9 bases, with 8 bases between the two germline ends. There are 12 residues in the CDR3. CDR3 sequence (DNA): TGTGCCAGCAGTACCCAGTTTTCACCCCTCCACTTT. Encoded protein: CASSTQFSPLHF.

This clone was counted once. The chain employs TRBV18 and TRBJ1-2; D is ambiguous. Germline V CDR1 and CDR2: KGHSH, LQKENI. Trimming stripped 2 bases from V and 3 bases from J, with 7 bases between. The CDR3 sequence is 13 residues long. CDR3 nucleotide sequence: TGTGCCAGCTCACCATCCCTCTACTATGGCTACACCTTC. Translation: CASSPSLYYGYTF. Full variable domain (outside the CDR3, taken from reference TRBV18 and TRBJ1-2): NAGVMQNPRHLVRRRGQEARLRCSPMKGHSHVYWYRQLPEEGLKFMVYLQKENIIDESGMPKERFSAEFPKEGPSILRIQQVVRGDSAAYFCASSPSLYYGYTFGSGTRLTVV.